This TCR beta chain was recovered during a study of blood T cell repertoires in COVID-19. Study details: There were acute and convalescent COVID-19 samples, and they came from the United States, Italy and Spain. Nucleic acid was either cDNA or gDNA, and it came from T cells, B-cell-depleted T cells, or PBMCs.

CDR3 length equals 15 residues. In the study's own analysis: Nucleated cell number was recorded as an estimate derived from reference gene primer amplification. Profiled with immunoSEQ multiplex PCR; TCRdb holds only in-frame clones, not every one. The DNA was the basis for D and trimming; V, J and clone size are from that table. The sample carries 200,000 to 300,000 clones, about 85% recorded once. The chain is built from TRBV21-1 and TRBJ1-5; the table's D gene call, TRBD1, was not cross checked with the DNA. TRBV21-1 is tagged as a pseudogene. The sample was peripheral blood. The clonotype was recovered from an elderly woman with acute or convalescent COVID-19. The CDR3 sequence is CASSKEHRRYQPQHF. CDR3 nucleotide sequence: TGTGCCAGCAGCAAAGAGCACAGGCGTTATCAGCCCCAGCATTTT.